One sample yielded the 18 T cell receptor beta chains listed below, sequenced in a study of blood T cell repertoires in COVID-19. Sequenced by immunoSEQ multiplex PCR; TCRdb stores in-frame clones only, minus some. Of more than 65,000 clones listed, approximately 80% are singletons. Sequencing was carried out using peripheral blood. These receptors originate from a woman aged 70-85 years with acute or convalescent COVID-19.

The DNA for the CDR3 is TGCGCCAGCAGTACGCCGGGACAGAAATACGAGCAGTACTTC. Protein sequence: CASSTPGQKYEQYF. The chain joins TRBV10-1 to TRBJ2-7; 7 bases match TRBD1. CDR1 is WNHNN, CDR2 SYGVQD, per germline (reference sequence). With V trimmed by 5 bases and J by 4 bases, 8 bases remained unmatched. The CDR3 loop spans 14 amino acids.

The chain uses TRBV7-9 and TRBJ1-4, with TRBD1 matching 9 bases. The CDR3 covers 15 residues. Trimming at V came to 1 base and at J to 6 bases, leaving 3 bases not matched to a gene. The germline gives CDR1 SEHNR, CDR2 FQNEAQ (reference sequence). CDR3 DNA: TGTGCCAGCAGCTTAGTTTGGGACAGGGATGAAAAACTGTTTTTT. Protein: CASSLVWDRDEKLFF.

CDR3 sequence: CASSTRQGVYGYTF. CDR3 nucleotide sequence: TGTGCCAGCAGTACCCGACAGGGTGTCTATGGCTACACCTTC. The chain joins TRBV27 to TRBJ1-2, with 7 nucleotides matching TRBD1. Trimming cost V 5 bases and J 4 bases; bases outside gene matches: 7. CDR1 and CDR2 (germline): MNHEY, SMNVEV (reference sequence). CDR3 size: 14 residues.

The rearrangement uses TRBV19 and TRBJ2-2; 7 nucleotides line up with TRBD2. J was trimmed by 4 bases and V by 2 bases; bases with no gene match: 7. The CDR3 is made up of 16 amino acids. In germline, CDR1 is LNHDA, CDR2 SQIVND (reference sequence). The CDR3 loop is CASSIIGTTRTGELFF. DNA of the CDR3: TGTGCCAGTAGTATAATCGGGACTACTCGCACCGGGGAGCTGTTTTTT.

The CDR3 protein is CASSEGAASDTQYF. The CDR3 DNA is TGTGCCAGCAGTGAGGGGGCTGCGTCAGATACGCAGTATTTT. This rearrangement joins TRBV6-1 to TRBJ2-3, with D perhaps matching TRBD1 (6 bases). Per germline, CDR1 MNHNS and CDR2 SASEGT. This CDR3 contains 14 residues. V lost 3 bases and J 4 bases, leaving 11 bases between the germline ends.

The rearrangement links TRBV5-5 to TRBJ1-1; D is ambiguous. The CDR3 consists of 14 residues. V shed 2 bases and J shed 3 bases, with 11 bases lying between them. CDR1 and CDR2 from the germline V gene are SGHKS and YYEKEE (reference sequence). CDR3 coding DNA: TGTGCCAGCAGCTTTCTGTATGCGGACACTGAAGCTTTCTTT. Translation: CASSFLYADTEAFF.

DNA for the CDR3: TGTGCCAGCAGCTATAGCGGGAGTCCTTACAATGAGCAGTTCTTC. As protein: CASSYSGSPYNEQFF. The rearrangement joins TRBV7-6 to TRBJ2-1; 9 bases map to TRBD2. V gave up 4 bases and J gave up 4 bases; unmatched junction bases: 5. The CDR3 spans 15 residues. Per germline, CDR1 SGHVS and CDR2 FNYEAQ.

The chain links TRBV4-1 to TRBJ1-1, with 10 bases fitting TRBD1. With 4 bases clipped from V and 1 base from J, the junction kept 15 bases outside the gene matches. CDR1 MGHRA and CDR2 YSYEKL come from the germline V gene. The CDR3 is made up of 19 amino acids. CDR3 sequence (DNA): TGCGCCAGCAGCCGCCAAACCAGGACAGGGGGGAGGAAGAACACTGAAGCTTTCTTT. This encodes CASSRQTRTGGRKNTEAFF.

V usage is TRBV9 and J usage is TRBJ1-2; D remains ambiguous. V gave up 0 bases and J gave up 3 bases, with 9 bases separating them. The CDR3 has 14 amino acids. Germline values: CDR1 SGDLS, CDR2 YYNGEE. The CDR3 loop is CASSVVDSDYGYTF. In DNA, the CDR3 is TGTGCCAGCAGCGTAGTCGACTCGGACTATGGCTACACCTTC.

This chain connects TRBV18 to TRBJ1-1, with unresolved D. CDR1 and CDR2 (germline): KGHSH, LQKENI. The CDR3 extends over 13 amino acids. Between the trimmed V and J ends, which lost 2 bases and 1 base, there was a span of 5 bases. For the CDR3, the DNA is TGTGCCAGCTCACCATTATCGAACACTGAAGCTTTCTTT. This translates into CASSPLSNTEAFF.

This clone was seen a handful of times. V and J are TRBV6-5 and TRBJ2-3, with TRBD2 matching over 8 bases. This CDR3 region has 14 residues. The V and J ends lost 8 bases and 4 bases, in that order; junction bases with no gene match: 8. Looked up from germline, CDR1 is MNHEY and CDR2 is SVGAGI. The CDR3 DNA is TGTGCCAGCCATCGCGGGAGGAATTCAGATACGCAGTATTTT. It translates to CASHRGRNSDTQYF.

A few counts support this clone. CDR3 region: CASSWGGVTGTDTQYF. CDR3 DNA sequence: TGTGCCAGCAGCTGGGGGGGGGTGACAGGCACAGATACGCAGTATTTT. This chain links TRBV5-4 with TRBJ2-3; 7 bases are a match to TRBD2. The CDR3 extends over 16 amino acids. J was trimmed by 1 base and V by 3 bases; bases with no gene match: 8. The germline V gene has CDR1 SGHNT and CDR2 YYREEE (reference sequence).

This sequence joins TRBV5-1 and TRBJ2-3, with no clear D. Looked up from germline, CDR1 is SGHRS and CDR2 is YFSETQ. The CDR3 spans 12 residues. The V gene lost 0 bases and the J gene lost 6 bases, with 5 bases spanning the gap. In nucleotides, the CDR3 is TGCGCCAGCAGCTTGGCCAGGGATACGCAGTATTTT. Translated: CASSLARDTQYF.

This clone was counted once. The chain combines TRBV27 with TRBJ1-6; D might be TRBD1 (6 bases). The V and J ends lost 5 bases and 5 bases respectively, with 10 bases between them. Germline CDR1 MNHEY, CDR2 SMNVEV (reference sequence). The CDR3 has 14 residues. Here the CDR3 DNA reads TGTGCCAGCAGTGTCAGGGGCAATAATTCACCCCTCCACTTT. Encoded protein: CASSVRGNNSPLHF.

The V and J genes are TRBV4-1 and TRBJ1-4; TRBD1 matches 10 bases. Germline loops: CDR1 MGHRA, CDR2 YSYEKL. The J segment lost 10 bases and the V segment lost 4 bases, leaving 12 bases of the junction unmatched. The CDR3 has 16 amino acids. The CDR3 protein is CASSPRTGGYPGKLFF. The DNA of the CDR3 is TGCGCCAGCAGCCCGCGGACAGGGGGTTATCCAGGAAAACTGTTTTTT.

The chain joins TRBV7-3 to TRBJ2-1; possible D gene TRBD1, 8 bases. In germline, CDR1 is SGHTA, CDR2 FQGTGA. Trimming took off 1 base at V and 6 bases at J, with 19 bases between the two ends. CDR3 length: 17 residues. The CDR3 sequence is CASSLIPRTGRVNEQFF. The CDR3 DNA reads TGTGCCAGCAGCTTAATCCCCAGGACAGGGAGGGTCAATGAGCAGTTCTTC.

The J gene is TRBJ2-3, the V gene TRBV5-1, with TRBD2 as a possible D gene (6 bases). The CDR3 has 16 residues. Trimming stripped 0 bases from V and 3 bases from J, with 14 bases between. Germline CDR1 is SGHRS and CDR2 is YFSETQ. CDR3 region: CASSLAGGTTTDTQYF. CDR3 sequence (DNA): TGCGCCAGCAGCTTGGCCGGGGGAACCACGACAGATACGCAGTATTTT.

V and J are TRBV5-1 and TRBJ2-1, with D possibly matching TRBD2 (6 bases). V lost 0 bases and J lost 2, with 9 bases in between. The CDR3 loop spans 15 amino acids. Germline V CDR1 and CDR2: SGHRS, YFSETQ. The CDR3 is CASSLEGLTYNEQFF. The CDR3 DNA reads as TGCGCCAGCAGCTTGGAGGGACTGACCTACAATGAGCAGTTCTTC.